This TCR beta chain was documented in a study of beta chain features in type 1 diabetes. V gave up 4 bases and J gave up 1 base, with 8 bases separating them. This CDR3 has 13 amino acids. Germline-derived CDR1 and CDR2 are SGDLS and YYNGEE. As concerns this clone: Its antigen remains unidentified.

Every isolated RNA sample was fully reverse transcribed, so sequencing captured expressed TCRB transcripts. Repertoires were generated with immunoSEQ multiplex PCR, while TCRdb's copy carries only in-frame clones and drops some. The table includes 600,000 or so clones, over 13% detected once. Study outcomes and limitations: PCR might pick shorter templates more often, in the same way for patients and controls. There was a moderate but significant shortening of TCRB CDR3s in all four CD4+ subsets of Type 1 diabetes patients.

The sample comprised naive CD4+ T cells from blood. V gene TRBV9 combines with J gene TRBJ1-1; no clear D gene. The receptor was derived from a man aged 18 to 35 with type 1 diabetes. The CDR3 loop reads CASSPGSNTEAFF. The CDR3 DNA reads as TGTGCCAGCAGCCCGGGCTCGAACACTGAAGCTTTCTTT.